A single sample gave rise to the 21 T cell receptor beta chains below, sequenced in a study of radiotherapy plus CTLA-4 blockade in lung cancer (dated by TCRdb to 2016 to 2018). Receptors were amplified or captured by the immunoSEQ multiplex PCR assay. Sourced from immuneACCESS, this table was stored by TCRdb with only in-frame sequences that have V and J called. A share of the clones is absent; for the studies checked, an unresolved V gene accounts for under half, and the remainder has no known explanation. The sample table records tens of thousands of clones; around 72% of these occur just once. The ten largest clonotypes hold 11% to 15% of the sample. Sample: peripheral blood, taken from a patient treated with radiotherapy plus ipilimumab. These receptor sequences come from a human donor with non-small cell lung cancer that progressed on radiotherapy plus ipilimumab.

The CDR3 protein is CASVESAVNTGELFF. In DNA form, the CDR3 reads TGTGCCAGTGTCGAATCGGCTGTTAACACCGGGGAGCTGTTTTTT. V is TRBV2 and J is TRBJ2-2; D not resolved. Germline lookup yields CDR1 SNHLY and CDR2 FYNNEI. The CDR3 consists of 15 residues. Trimming stripped 9 bases from V and 2 bases from J, with 16 bases between.

CDR3 in amino acids: CASSSGQGASQFEQYF. As DNA, the CDR3 is TGCGCCAGCAGCTCCGGACAGGGGGCCTCCCAGTTCGAGCAGTACTTC. This chain links TRBV5-1 with TRBJ2-7, with TRBD1 matching 11 bases. From germline, CDR1 is SGHRS and CDR2 YFSETQ. CDR3 length equals 16 residues. Trimming removed 3 bases from V and 6 bases from J; junction bases left unmatched: 11.

This clone appeared a few times. The chain couples TRBV10-3 to TRBJ1-6, with TRBD1 matching 9 bases. The length of the CDR3 is 16 residues. Germline trimming cut 3 bases from V and 7 bases from J; bases unmatched to any gene: 7. Germline CDR1 ENHRY, CDR2 SYGVKD. The CDR3 DNA is TGTGCCATCAGTGACCCGGAGGACAGGGGCAATTCACCCCTCCACTTT. Translation gives CAISDPEDRGNSPLHF.

J is TRBJ1-1 and V is TRBV6-1, with D unclear. CDR1 MNHNS and CDR2 SASEGT come from the germline V gene. The CDR3 runs 13 residues. The CDR3 sequence: CALGVIGNTEAFF. The DNA of the CDR3 is TGTGCACTCGGGGTTATAGGGAACACTGAAGCTTTCTTT.

This chain uses TRBV5-4 with TRBJ2-5; no clear D. Germline assignment: CDR1 SGHNT and CDR2 YYREEE (reference sequence). The ends were cut back, 4 bases at V and 1 base at J, with 17 bases in the middle. The CDR3 spans 16 residues. CDR3 sequence reads: CASSTGTLGTQETQYF. In nucleotides, the CDR3 is TGTGCCAGCAGCACCGGAACCTTGGGTACCCAAGAGACCCAGTACTTC.

The chain couples TRBV28 to TRBJ2-7; D might be TRBD1 (5 bases). CDR1 and CDR2 (germline): MDHEN, SYDVKM. The CDR3 runs 13 residues. CDR3 nucleotide sequence: TGTGCATCGACAGCCGCGCGTCCTCCCGAGCAGTACTTC. It is translated as CASTAARPPEQYF.

This chain links TRBV6-5 with TRBJ2-2; TRBD2 is a possible D gene (5 bases). V lost 4 bases to trimming and J lost 5 bases, with 8 bases between them. This CDR3 region has 13 residues. Germline V gene lookup returns CDR1 MNHEY and CDR2 SVGAGI. CDR3 DNA: TGTGCCAGCAGTTCGGGGTGGACCGGGGAGCTGTTTTTT. It encodes CASSSGWTGELFF.

V and J are TRBV10-3 and TRBJ1-2; the D is unclear. Trimming took 4 bases from V and 1 from J, leaving 4 bases between them. The CDR3 consists of 12 residues. Per the germline V gene, CDR1 is ENHRY and CDR2 is SYGVKD. In DNA form, the CDR3 reads TGTGCCATCAGTGTCGGTAACTATGGCTACACCTTC. This sequence encodes CAISVGNYGYTF.

The gene calls are TRBV29-1 and TRBJ1-3; tentatively, D is TRBD1 (6 bases). The V gene's germline CDR1 is SQVTM and CDR2 ANQGSEA. Trimming removed 4 bases from V and 0 bases from J, with 10 bases in between. The CDR3 length is 14 residues. The CDR3, as DNA: TGCAGCGTTGGACAGGCGGACTCTGGAAACACCATATATTTT. It yields the protein CSVGQADSGNTIYF.

The chain employs TRBV9 and TRBJ2-3; 8 nucleotides agree with TRBD1. Germline loops: CDR1 SGDLS, CDR2 YYNGEE. There are 15 residues in the CDR3. V trimming: 0 bases; J trimming: 5 bases; junction bases outside the gene matches: 5. CDR3 DNA sequence: TGTGCCAGCAGCGTAGATCAGGGGGCAGGAGATACGCAGTATTTT. It translates to CASSVDQGAGDTQYF. Using reference TRBV9 and TRBJ2-3 for the parts outside the CDR3, the full variable domain is DSGVTQTPKHLITATGQRVTLRCSPRSGDLSVYWYQQSLDQGLQFLIQYYNGEERAKGNILERFSAQQFPDLHSELNLSSLELGDSALYFCASSVDQGAGDTQYFGPGTRLTVL.

This clone was observed a single time. J is TRBJ2-7 and V is TRBV5-5; D gene ambiguous. V lost 2 bases to trimming and J lost 7 bases, with 13 bases between them. Germline loops: CDR1 SGHKS, CDR2 YYEKEE (reference sequence). CDR3 length: 13 amino acids. This CDR3 is CASSFGQSWEQYF. The CDR3 region has the DNA TGTGCCAGCAGCTTCGGGCAGTCCTGGGAGCAGTACTTC.

This chain connects TRBV18 to TRBJ2-5, with unresolved D. Per germline, CDR1 KGHSH and CDR2 LQKENI. Trimming removed 6 bases at V and 5 bases at J, with 13 bases between. The CDR3 runs to 13 residues. The CDR3 DNA reads as TGTGCCAGCTCCGAGCGAATAGAGGAGACCCAGTACTTC. It yields the protein CASSERIEETQYF.

The chain has TRBV4-1 and TRBJ2-3, with 9 bases matching TRBD2. V lost 1 base, J lost 6 bases, and 5 bases stayed unmatched. The CDR3 is 15 residues long. Germline V CDR1 and CDR2: MGHRA, YSYEKL. The CDR3 DNA follows: TGCGCCAGCAGCCAAGGGGCTAGCGGGGCGGATACGCAGTATTTT. The encoded protein is CASSQGASGADTQYF.

The rearrangement links TRBV6-1 to TRBJ1-1; TRBD1 is a possible D gene (6 bases). The ends were cut back, 7 bases at V and 1 base at J, with 10 bases in the middle. The germline gives CDR1 MNHNS, CDR2 SASEGT. There are 13 residues in the CDR3. The CDR3 coding sequence is TGTGCCAGCAAAGGACAGCCGAACACTGAAGCTTTCTTT. Amino acid sequence: CASKGQPNTEAFF.

Here the CDR3 reads CASSGEVRERGYTF. The DNA of the CDR3 is TGTGCCAGCAGTGGGGAGGTCAGGGAAAGAGGCTACACCTTC. The chain uses TRBV2 and TRBJ1-2, with a weak D call TRBD1 (5 bases). Per the germline V gene, CDR1 is SNHLY and CDR2 is FYNNEI. Trimming pared 4 bases from V and 8 bases from J, leaving 17 bases between. CDR3 length: 14 amino acids.

The chain uses TRBV4-3 and TRBJ2-1; maybe TRBD1 (6 bases). Trimming removed 3 bases from V and 4 bases from J, with 13 bases in between. CDR3 size: 15 residues. The germline CDR1 and CDR2 sequences are LGHNA and YSLEER. Here the CDR3 reads CASSQPGTSYNEQFF. DNA of the CDR3: TGCGCCAGCAGCCAGCCCGGGACATCGTACAATGAGCAGTTCTTC.

The V and J genes are TRBV7-6 and TRBJ2-2; 11 nucleotides line up with TRBD2. V gave up 0 bases and J gave up 5 bases; unmatched junction bases: 2. Germline V gene lookup returns CDR1 SGHVS and CDR2 FNYEAQ. The CDR3 spans 16 residues. The CDR3 sequence is CASSLASGRGTGELFF. DNA of the CDR3: TGTGCCAGCAGCTTAGCTAGCGGGAGGGGAACCGGGGAGCTGTTTTTT. Full variable domain (outside the CDR3, taken from reference TRBV7-6 and TRBJ2-2): GAGVSQSPRYKVTKRGQDVALRCDPISGHVSLYWYRQALGQGPEFLTYFNYEAQQDKSGLPNDRFSAERPEGSISTLTIQRTEQRDSAMYRCASSLASGRGTGELFFGEGSRLTVL.

CDR3 sequence: CASSQDGTGRTDTQYF. In DNA form, the CDR3 reads TGCGCCAGCAGCCAAGATGGGACAGGGAGGACAGATACGCAGTATTTT. The chain has TRBV4-3 and TRBJ2-3; 9 bases line up with TRBD1. Trimming took 0 bases from V and 3 from J; bases not matched to a gene: 4. The CDR3 loop spans 16 amino acids. The V gene's germline CDR1 is LGHNA and CDR2 YSLEER.

The gene calls are TRBV27 and TRBJ2-7; D is uncertain. The CDR3 runs 14 residues. Trimming removed 5 bases at V and 4 bases at J, with 15 bases between. Germline CDR1 reads MNHEY; CDR2 reads SMNVEV (reference sequence). CDR3 sequence reads: CASSPFWGSYEQYF. The CDR3 bases are TGTGCCAGCAGTCCATTCTGGGGATCTTACGAGCAGTACTTC.

V gene TRBV5-1 combines with J gene TRBJ2-2; D unclear. The V gene's germline CDR1 is SGHRS and CDR2 YFSETQ. The CDR3 has 14 residues. V lost 4 bases and J lost 5, with 12 bases in between. CDR3 coding DNA: TGCGCCAGCAGCGGTGGACGGATTACCGGGGAGCTGTTTTTT. Amino acid sequence: CASSGGRITGELFF.

The DNA of the CDR3 is TGTGCCAGCAGTTCGTTAGCGGGGGGGCTCTCCAATGAGCAGTTCTTC. It is translated as CASSSLAGGLSNEQFF. V and J are TRBV6-5 and TRBJ2-1; 11 bases are a match to TRBD2. Germline values: CDR1 MNHEY, CDR2 SVGAGI. Trimming took 4 bases from V and 6 from J; bases not matched to a gene: 8. The CDR3 covers 16 residues.